These 27 T cell receptor beta chains were sequenced from one sample in a study of shared clonotypes between healthy human individuals. Some clones are missing from TCRdb's copy, which holds only in-frame ones; the method was immunoSEQ multiplex PCR. The data contain about 800,000 clones, approximately 97% of them singletons. The naive CD8 population came from CD45RO-negative cells selected for CCR7, without terminally differentiated effector memory CD45RA+ cells. The source material was naive CD8+ T cells sorted from blood. The receptors come from a young man in good health.

The rearrangement uses TRBV5-1 and TRBJ2-3; either TRBD1 or TRBD2 may fit D (6 bases each). There are 16 residues in the CDR3. Germline V gene lookup returns CDR1 SGHRS and CDR2 YFSETQ. The V and J ends lost 2 bases and 3 bases respectively, with 16 bases between them. DNA of the CDR3: TGCGCCAGCAGCTTCACAGGGACTCAGGCGACAGATACGCAGTATTTT. It specifies CASSFTGTQATDTQYF.

The table lists this clone with a count of one. This chain connects TRBV4-3 to TRBJ2-7; 9 bases fit TRBD2. CDR1 and CDR2 from the germline V gene are LGHNA and YSLEER. Trimming removed 3 bases from V and 9 bases from J; junction bases left unmatched: 15. The CDR3 is made up of 16 amino acids. CDR3 nucleotides: TGCGCCAGCAGCCAGACTGGTACGACTAGCGGAGTCGGGCAGTACTTC. Protein: CASSQTGTTSGVGQYF.

CDR3 sequence reads: CASSLSANQPQHF. Written as DNA, the CDR3 is TGTGCCAGCAGCCTGTCGGCCAATCAGCCCCAGCATTTT. V gene TRBV7-9 combines with J gene TRBJ1-5; D not resolved. This CDR3 is 13 amino acids long. Germline CDR1 SEHNR, CDR2 FQNEAQ (reference sequence). V was shortened by 5 bases and J by 3 bases, with 8 bases between the two germline ends.

The rearrangement uses TRBV28 and TRBJ2-5; 8 bases line up with TRBD2. The germline V gene has CDR1 MDHEN and CDR2 SYDVKM. The CDR3 runs to 17 residues. The J segment lost 0 bases and the V segment lost 5 bases, leaving 11 bases of the junction unmatched. CDR3 protein: CASSLLDSGAYQETQYF. DNA for the CDR3: TGTGCCAGCAGTCTCCTGGATAGCGGGGCTTACCAAGAGACCCAGTACTTC.

J is TRBJ1-4 and V is TRBV7-9; TRBD1 agrees at 7 bases. CDR3 length: 16 amino acids. Germline V gives CDR1 SEHNR, CDR2 FQNEAQ (reference sequence). V was pared by 5 bases and J by 0 bases, with 6 bases of the junction left unmatched. The DNA of the CDR3 is TGTGCCAGCAGCCCTCCGGGGACAGCAACTAATGAAAAACTGTTTTTT. Protein: CASSPPGTATNEKLFF. Using reference TRBV7-9 and TRBJ1-4 for the parts outside the CDR3, the full variable domain is DTGVSQNPRHKITKRGQNVTFRCDPISEHNRLYWYRQTLGQGPEFLTYFQNEAQLEKSRLLSDRFSAERPKGSFSTLEIQRTEQGDSAMYLCASSPPGTATNEKLFFGSGTQLSVL.

The chain employs TRBV28 and TRBJ1-5; possibly TRBD1 for D (5 bases). Trimming cost V 7 bases and J 5 bases, with 18 bases left between them. CDR1 is MDHEN, CDR2 SYDVKM, per germline. The CDR3 has 15 residues. The CDR3 protein is CASKPGGEGHQPQHF. Here the CDR3 DNA reads TGTGCCAGCAAGCCCGGGGGGGAGGGACATCAGCCCCAGCATTTT.

The chain employs TRBV7-9 and TRBJ2-1; 7 nucleotides agree with TRBD2. The J segment lost 3 bases and the V segment lost 8 bases, leaving 10 bases of the junction unmatched. Germline CDR1 reads SEHNR; CDR2 reads FQNEAQ (reference sequence). The CDR3 totals 15 residues. The CDR3 nucleotides are TGTGCCAGCGACGGGAGGAGTGGGTTCTACAATGAGCAGTTCTTC. This encodes CASDGRSGFYNEQFF.

The chain has TRBV2 and TRBJ2-5; 10 bases line up with TRBD2. This CDR3 is 17 amino acids long. The J segment lost 5 bases and the V segment lost 2 bases, leaving 11 bases of the junction unmatched. The germline V gene encodes CDR1 SNHLY and CDR2 FYNNEI. DNA of the CDR3: TGTGCCAGCAGTGAACTAGGACTAGCGGCATCCAGGGAGACCCAGTACTTC. Its protein is CASSELGLAASRETQYF.

The chain recombines TRBV7-8 with TRBJ2-7; 9 bases are shared with TRBD2. Germline V gives CDR1 SGHVS, CDR2 FQNEAQ. The CDR3 is made up of 15 amino acids. V was clipped by 3 bases and J by 1 base; unmatched bases: 4. The chain's CDR3 is CASSFRLAASYEQYF. Here the CDR3 DNA reads TGTGCCAGCAGCTTTAGACTAGCGGCATCCTACGAGCAGTACTTC.

This chain uses TRBV5-6 with TRBJ2-7; weak D call: TRBD1 (6 bases). Germline-derived CDR1 and CDR2 are SGHDT and YYEEEE. V lost 4 bases to trimming and J lost 3 bases, with 14 bases between them. The CDR3 length is 14 residues. The CDR3 sequence: CASSVYGTLYEQYF. CDR3 DNA sequence: TGTGCCAGCAGCGTCTACGGGACACTCTACGAGCAGTACTTC.

The rearrangement uses TRBV7-9 and TRBJ2-3; D is undetermined. V was clipped by 3 bases and J by 10 bases, with 8 bases between them. CDR3 length: 11 residues. Germline assignment: CDR1 SEHNR and CDR2 FQNEAQ (reference sequence). This CDR3 reads CASSFKRAQYF. In DNA form, the CDR3 reads TGTGCCAGCAGCTTCAAACGTGCGCAGTATTTT.

The V and J genes are TRBV7-8 and TRBJ2-3; 11 bases line up with TRBD2. CDR3 length equals 16 residues. The V gene's germline CDR1 is SGHVS and CDR2 FQNEAQ. Losses at the gene ends were 2 bases for V and 0 bases for J; bases not matched to a gene: 1. The CDR3 DNA reads as TGTGCCAGCAGCTTACGACTAGCGGGAAGCACAGATACGCAGTATTTT. Amino acids: CASSLRLAGSTDTQYF.

The chain combines TRBV7-3 with TRBJ2-7; D may be TRBD1 or TRBD2 (5 bases each). The CDR3 loop spans 13 amino acids. V lost 0 bases and J 6 bases, leaving 9 bases between the germline ends. The germline gives CDR1 SGHTA, CDR2 FQGTGA. The CDR3 nucleotides are TGTGCCAGCAGCTTAACGTGGGGGACCGAGCAGTACTTC. This gives the protein CASSLTWGTEQYF. The full variable domain, its missing parts supplied by reference TRBV7-3 and TRBJ2-7, is GAGVSQTPSNKVTEKGKYVELRCDPISGHTALYWYRQSLGQGPEFLIYFQGTGAADDSGLPNDRFFAVRPEGSVSTLKIQRTERGDSAVYLCASSLTWGTEQYFGPGTRLTVT.

V gene TRBV11-2 combines with J gene TRBJ2-1, with TRBD1 identical over 10 bases. Germline assignment: CDR1 SGHAT and CDR2 FQNNGV. With 5 bases clipped from V and 3 bases from J, the junction kept 4 bases outside the gene matches. The CDR3 spans 15 residues. The DNA of the CDR3 is TGTGCCAGCAGCCGGGACAGGGGTGGCTACAATGAGCAGTTCTTC. It is translated as CASSRDRGGYNEQFF.

This rearrangement joins TRBV11-2 to TRBJ2-2; a possible D gene is TRBD1 (8 bases). CDR1 and CDR2 from the germline V gene are SGHAT and FQNNGV. V was pared by 7 bases and J by 5 bases, with 17 bases between. The CDR3 has 15 amino acids. The CDR3 reads CASTAGQGGTGELFF. CDR3 nucleotide sequence: TGTGCCAGCACCGCAGGACAGGGAGGGACCGGGGAGCTGTTTTTT.

The chain is built from TRBV29-1 and TRBJ2-7; D uncertain. There are 11 residues in the CDR3. V was trimmed by 3 bases and J by 5 bases, leaving 8 bases between them. Germline assignment: CDR1 SQVTM and CDR2 ANQGSEA. The DNA for the CDR3 is TGCAGCGTTGATGGTCGGGACGAGCAGTACTTC. Encoded protein: CSVDGRDEQYF.

The genes are TRBV7-8 and TRBJ2-4, with 13 bases identical to TRBD2. The germline V gene encodes CDR1 SGHVS and CDR2 FQNEAQ. There are 18 residues in the CDR3. V dropped 6 bases and J dropped 0; count of bases not matched to a gene: 8. The CDR3 DNA follows: TGTGCCAGCAGTCAACTAGCGGGAGGGGTCATAGCCAAAAACATTCAGTACTTC. As protein: CASSQLAGGVIAKNIQYF.

This rearrangement joins TRBV7-9 to TRBJ2-3; 7 bases agree with TRBD2. Germline lookup yields CDR1 SEHNR and CDR2 FQNEAQ (reference sequence). The ends lost 1 base at V and 4 bases at J; junction bases unmatched: 11. This CDR3 has 17 residues. The CDR3: CASSLVVWTRRADTQYF. The CDR3, as DNA: TGTGCCAGCAGCTTAGTGGTTTGGACTAGAAGGGCAGATACGCAGTATTTT.

V usage is TRBV27 and J usage is TRBJ2-7; 7 positions match TRBD1. The CDR3 is 15 amino acids. Trimming removed 0 bases from V and 4 bases from J; junction bases left unmatched: 6. Germline CDR1 and CDR2: MNHEY and SMNVEV (reference sequence). CDR3 sequence: CASSLSRQGNYEQYF. The CDR3 nucleotides are TGTGCCAGCAGTTTATCGAGACAGGGAAATTACGAGCAGTACTTC.

V gene TRBV29-1 combines with J gene TRBJ1-1, with D uncertain. Between the trimmed V and J ends, which lost 7 bases and 6 bases, there was a span of 18 bases. Germline CDR1 and CDR2: SQVTM and ANQGSEA. The CDR3 consists of 13 residues. As DNA, the CDR3 is TGCAGCGAAAAGTCGGAGGGTTGCGCTGAAGCTTTCTTT. This encodes CSEKSEGCAEAFF.

This clone appeared a single time. This sequence joins TRBV7-2 and TRBJ2-3, with D perhaps TRBD1 (5 bases). Germline V lookup: CDR1 SGHTA, CDR2 FQGNSA. The CDR3 is made up of 15 amino acids. The V gene lost 6 bases and the J gene lost 2 bases, with 15 bases spanning the gap. CDR3 protein: CASSHLTDNTDTQYF. In DNA, the CDR3 is TGTGCCAGCAGTCACTTAACGGACAACACAGATACGCAGTATTTT.

V gene TRBV28 combines with J gene TRBJ2-3; the match to TRBD2 covers 9 bases. The CDR3 totals 17 residues. The V gene's germline CDR1 is MDHEN and CDR2 SYDVKM. Trimming removed 4 bases from V and 3 bases from J; junction bases left unmatched: 11. The CDR3 sequence: CASSSPTGLADTDTQYF. In nucleotides, the CDR3 is TGTGCCAGCAGTTCCCCCACGGGACTAGCAGATACAGATACGCAGTATTTT.

In DNA form, the CDR3 reads TGCGCCAGCAGCCAAGAAGTAGGCACTAACTATGGCTACACCTTC. Translated, it gives CASSQEVGTNYGYTF. The chain has TRBV4-1 and TRBJ1-2; D uncertain. CDR3 length: 15 residues. CDR1 MGHRA and CDR2 YSYEKL come from the germline V gene. V lost 0 bases, J lost 0 bases, and 8 bases lay in between.

This sequence joins TRBV6-5 and TRBJ2-3, with 8 bases fitting TRBD2. J gave up 6 bases and V 4 bases, and 9 bases lay outside the gene matches. The CDR3 length is 15 residues. The germline V gene has CDR1 MNHEY and CDR2 SVGAGI. CDR3 DNA: TGTGCCAGCAGTTTTAGCGGGGCCGACTTTGATACGCAGTATTTT. It is translated as CASSFSGADFDTQYF.

CDR3 protein: CASSLVVGPPNEKLFF. Written as DNA, the CDR3 is TGTGCCAGCAGCTTAGTTGTGGGACCCCCTAATGAAAAACTGTTTTTT. This chain uses TRBV7-9 with TRBJ1-4, with TRBD1 as a possible D gene (5 bases). Germline V gene data show CDR1 as SEHNR and CDR2 as FQNEAQ (reference sequence). The CDR3 contains 16 residues. V was clipped by 1 base and J by 3 bases, with 12 bases between them.

The chain has TRBV11-2 and TRBJ2-7; TRBD1 is a possible D gene (6 bases). The CDR3 extends over 15 amino acids. CDR1 and CDR2 (germline): SGHAT, FQNNGV. The V gene lost 5 bases and the J gene lost 4 bases, with 18 bases spanning the gap. CDR3 DNA: TGTGCCAGCAGCATATCGGGACAAATGGGATACGAGCAGTACTTC. Protein product: CASSISGQMGYEQYF. Combining the CDR3 with reference TRBV11-2 and TRBJ2-7 gives the whole variable domain EAGVAQSPRYKIIEKRQSVAFWCNPISGHATLYWYQQILGQGPKLLIQFQNNGVVDDSQLPKDRFSAERLKGVDSTLKIQPAKLEDSAVYLCASSISGQMGYEQYFGPGTRLTVT.

This chain links TRBV14 with TRBJ1-2; D is possibly TRBD1 (5 bases). V lost 0 bases and J lost 8, with 19 bases in between. The CDR3 consists of 16 residues. From germline, CDR1 is SGHDN and CDR2 FVKESK. The CDR3 bases are TGTGCCAGCAGCCAAGATAGGGAGTTGAACAGGAAGGGCTACACCTTC. Amino acids: CASSQDRELNRKGYTF. Supplemented by reference TRBV14 and TRBJ1-2, the full variable domain reads EAGVTQFPSHSVIEKGQTVTLRCDPISGHDNLYWYRRVMGKEIKFLLHFVKESKQDESGMPNNRFLAERTGGTYSTLKVQPAELEDSGVYFCASSQDRELNRKGYTFGSGTRLTVV.